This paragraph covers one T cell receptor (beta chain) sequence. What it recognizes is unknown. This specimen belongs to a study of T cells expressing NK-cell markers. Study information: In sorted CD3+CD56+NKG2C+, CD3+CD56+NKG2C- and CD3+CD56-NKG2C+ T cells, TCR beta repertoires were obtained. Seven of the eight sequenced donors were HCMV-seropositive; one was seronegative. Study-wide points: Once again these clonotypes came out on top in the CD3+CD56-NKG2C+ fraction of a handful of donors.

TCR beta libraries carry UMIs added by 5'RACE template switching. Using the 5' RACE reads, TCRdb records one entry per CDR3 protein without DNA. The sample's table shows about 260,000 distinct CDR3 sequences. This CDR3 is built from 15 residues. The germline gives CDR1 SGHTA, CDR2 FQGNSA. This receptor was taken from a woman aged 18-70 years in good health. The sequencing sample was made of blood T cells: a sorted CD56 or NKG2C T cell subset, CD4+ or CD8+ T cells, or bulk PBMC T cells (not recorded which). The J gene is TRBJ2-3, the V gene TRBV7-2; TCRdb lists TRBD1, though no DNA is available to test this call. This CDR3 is CASSLSGGAVDTQYF.